This record covers a single TCR beta chain. The data belong to a study of cytomegalovirus exposure and HLA in healthy donors. The PCR used 60 Vbeta and 13 Jbeta primers. Here immunoSEQ multiplex PCR was the method, and the copy in TCRdb shows in-frame clones only, minus some. The sample has about 140,000 clones; the top ten hold around 2.2%. The V end was cut by 7 bases, the J end by 0 bases, with 10 bases between. The CDR3 is 12 amino acids. Germline V gene lookup returns CDR1 GTSNPN and CDR2 SVGIG (reference sequence). The V and J genes are TRBV30 and TRBJ2-7; D gene ambiguous. Input material: PBMCs. The sequence came from a woman aged 18-29 years in good health and CMV-seronegative. DNA of the CDR3: TGTGCCTTTGCCCTGAGCTCCTACGAGCAGTACTTC. It specifies CAFALSSYEQYF. The full variable domain, its missing parts supplied by reference TRBV30 and TRBJ2-7, is SQTIHQWPATLVQPVGSPLSLECTVEGTSNPNLYWYRQAAGRGLQLLFYSVGIGQISSEVPQNLSASRPQDRQFILSSKKLLLSDSGFYLCAFALSSYEQYFGPGTRLTVT.